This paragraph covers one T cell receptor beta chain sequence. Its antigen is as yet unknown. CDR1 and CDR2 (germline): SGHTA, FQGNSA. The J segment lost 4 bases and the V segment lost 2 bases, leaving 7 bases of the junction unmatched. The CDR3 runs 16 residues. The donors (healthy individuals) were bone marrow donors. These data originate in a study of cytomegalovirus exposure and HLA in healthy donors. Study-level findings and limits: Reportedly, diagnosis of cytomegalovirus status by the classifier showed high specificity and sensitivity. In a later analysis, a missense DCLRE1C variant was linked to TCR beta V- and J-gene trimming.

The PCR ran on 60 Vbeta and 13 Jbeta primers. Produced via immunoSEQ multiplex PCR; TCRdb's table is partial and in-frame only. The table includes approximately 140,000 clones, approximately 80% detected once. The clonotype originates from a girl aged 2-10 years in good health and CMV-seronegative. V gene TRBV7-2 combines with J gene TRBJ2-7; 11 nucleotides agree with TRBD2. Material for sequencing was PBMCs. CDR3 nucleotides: TGTGCCAGCAGCTTAATGGGTTCTAGCGGGGGGTACGAGCAGTACTTC. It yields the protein CASSLMGSSGGYEQYF. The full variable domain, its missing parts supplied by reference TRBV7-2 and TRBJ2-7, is GAGVSQSPSNKVTEKGKDVELRCDPISGHTALYWYRQSLGQGLEFLIYFQGNSAPDKSGLPSDRFSAERTGGSVSTLTIQRTQQEDSAVYLCASSLMGSSGGYEQYFGPGTRLTVT.